The entry that follows covers one T cell receptor beta chain sequence. Its antigen is not known. Assay used: immunoSEQ multiplex PCR; TCRdb lists only in-frame clones, some missing. Seen here are approximately 100,000 clones, 78% observed once, and the top ten hold 32%. Germline CDR1 is SEHNR and CDR2 is FQNEAQ (reference sequence). V lost 8 bases to trimming and J lost 1 base; unmatched junction nucleotides: 10. CDR3 size: 16 residues. The sample is drawn from a study of cytotoxic CD8 clonotypes in ibrutinib-treated CLL. Across the whole study: For this cohort, patients were ten to twelve relapsed/refractory and 15 treatment-naive, while 17 were IGHV unmutated.

Study-wide results and limits: Clonality went up at ibrutinib response and then declined back toward baseline at progression.

Sequencing used PBMCs, obtained after 12 months of ibrutinib treatment. This receptor was obtained from a human donor with chronic lymphocytic leukemia. The gene calls are TRBV7-9 and TRBJ2-2, with 7 positions matching TRBD1. The CDR3 reads CASPIATGMNTGELFF. Written as DNA, the CDR3 is TGTGCCAGCCCGATCGCGACAGGGATGAACACCGGGGAGCTGTTTTTT. Looking up the rest from reference TRBV7-9 and TRBJ2-2 gives the full variable domain: DTGVSQNPRHKITKRGQNVTFRCDPISEHNRLYWYRQTLGQGPEFLTYFQNEAQLEKSRLLSDRFSAERPKGSFSTLEIQRTEQGDSAMYLCASPIATGMNTGELFFGEGSRLTVL.